Described below is a single TCR beta chain sequence and its context. The antigen remains undetermined. Likely unrecorded immune exposures existed in these nominally healthy donors. The sample is drawn from a study of cytomegalovirus exposure and HLA in healthy donors. Study-wide findings and caveats: Earlier analysis looked at TCR beta V segments, and most were productive about 87% or about 30% of the time. The authors confirmed in vitro that a few CMV-associated chains were specific for CMV antigens. Later analysis placed DRB1 highest and HLA-C lowest in TCR association rates, which differed by HLA locus.

Vbeta (60) and Jbeta (13) primers were used in the PCR. Data came from immunoSEQ multiplex PCR; TCRdb stores just in-frame clones and leaves some out. Of some 150,000 clones in the sample, 60% to 80% were seen once. Germline CDR1 is SNHLY and CDR2 is FYNNEI. The CDR3 consists of 15 residues. The trim removed 5 bases at V and 5 bases at J, leaving 3 bases unmatched. The origin of this receptor is a female donor in good health and CMV-seronegative. The chain links TRBV2 to TRBJ2-1; 13 positions agree with TRBD2. The sample comprised PBMCs. The DNA of the CDR3 is TGTGCCAGCAGTACTAGCGGGGGGGCCCACAATGAGCAGTTCTTC. Translated: CASSTSGGAHNEQFF. The whole variable domain, remainder taken from reference TRBV2 and TRBJ2-1, is EPEVTQTPSHQVTQMGQEVILRCVPISNHLYFYWYRQILGQKVEFLVSFYNNEISEKSEIFDDQFSVERPDGSNFTLKIRSTKLEDSAMYFCASSTSGGAHNEQFFGPGTRLTVL.